Listed below are T cell receptor beta chains from one sample, sequenced in a study of human T cells and chemical hapten exposure. TCRdb re-called the RACE reads through MiXCR, storing one row per CDR3 protein. The data show 99,000 or so distinct CDR3 sequences, roughly 10% seen once. Material: whole blood, obtained in connection with sensitization to the hapten diphenylcyclopropenone (DPC). The source of these receptors is a woman between 55 and 75 years old with alopecia areata. Some clones in this sample may be carry-over from other donors' samples. The CDR3 runs from the conserved cysteine through the conserved F or W. D genes are given only for firm matches. Part of the rows lack a size; the others show once, few, many or a class for expanded clones.

v_gene: TRBV18; d_gene: .; j_gene: TRBJ1-2; abundance: many; CDR3aa: CASSPDGMRSGGYTF; CDR3nt: TGTGCCAGCTCACCTGATGGCATGAGGAGCGGTGGCTACACCTTC
v_gene: TRBV10-3; d_gene: TRBD1; j_gene: TRBJ1-2; abundance: few; CDR3aa: CAITTGQGEGYGYAF; CDR3nt: TGTGCCATCACCACTGGACAGGGGGAGGGGTATGGCTACGCCTTC
v_gene: TRBV6-6; d_gene: TRBD1; j_gene: TRBJ1-2; abundance: .; CDR3aa: CASIDRGHLGGYTF; CDR3nt: TGTGCCAGCATCGACAGGGGGCATTTAGGAGGCTACACCTTC
v_gene: TRBV5-4; d_gene: TRBD1; j_gene: TRBJ2-2; abundance: .; CDR3aa: CASSPDRVSTGELFF; CDR3nt: TGTGCCAGCAGCCCAGACAGGGTTAGCACCGGGGAGCTGTTTTTT
v_gene: TRBV2; d_gene: TRBD1; j_gene: TRBJ2-5; abundance: .; CDR3aa: CASRTGAGETQYF; CDR3nt: TGTGCCAGCAGGACAGGGGCGGGGGAGACCCAGTACTTC
v_gene: TRBV20-1; d_gene: .; j_gene: TRBJ1-5; abundance: many; CDR3aa: CSARYREVGNQPQHF; CDR3nt: TGCAGTGCTAGATACAGGGAAGTAGGCAATCAGCCCCAGCATTTT
v_gene: TRBV6-4; d_gene: .; j_gene: TRBJ1-2; abundance: .; CDR3aa: CASSDSGRSPYDYTF; CDR3nt: TGTGCCAGCAGTGACAGTGGGCGGTCCCCCTATGACTACACCTTC
v_gene: TRBV3-1; d_gene: .; j_gene: TRBJ1-3; abundance: .; CDR3aa: CASSQGFNGNTIYF; CDR3nt: TGTGCCAGCAGCCAAGGGTTTAATGGAAACACCATATATTTT
v_gene: TRBV29-1; d_gene: .; j_gene: TRBJ1-1; abundance: few; CDR3aa: CSVEGFEAFF; CDR3nt: TGCAGCGTTGAGGGGTTTGAAGCTTTCTTT
v_gene: TRBV5-1; d_gene: TRBD1; j_gene: TRBJ2-7; abundance: few; CDR3aa: CASSLDRGNYEQYF; CDR3nt: TGCGCCAGCAGCTTGGACAGGGGGAACTACGAGCAGTACTTC
v_gene: TRBV29-1; d_gene: .; j_gene: TRBJ2-5; abundance: few; CDR3aa: CSVERGSETQYF; CDR3nt: TGCAGCGTTGAAAGGGGATCGGAGACCCAGTACTTC
v_gene: TRBV2; d_gene: .; j_gene: TRBJ1-1; abundance: few; CDR3aa: CASSERTEGTEAFF; CDR3nt: TGTGCCAGCAGTGAAAGGACAGAGGGGACTGAAGCTTTCTTT
v_gene: TRBV29-1; d_gene: TRBD1; j_gene: TRBJ1-5; abundance: .; CDR3aa: CSVSQGADDQPQHF; CDR3nt: TGCAGCGTCTCACAGGGGGCGGACGATCAGCCCCAGCATTTT
v_gene: TRBV19; d_gene: .; j_gene: TRBJ2-3; abundance: .; CDR3aa: CASSVGLIPTDTQYF; CDR3nt: TGTGCCAGTAGTGTGGGACTCATTCCCACAGATACGCAGTATTTT
v_gene: TRBV3-1; d_gene: TRBD1; j_gene: TRBJ2-7; abundance: few; CDR3aa: CASSPKGQSVPYEQYF; CDR3nt: TGTGCCAGCAGCCCCAAGGGACAGTCTGTCCCCTACGAGCAGTACTTC
v_gene: TRBV4-1; d_gene: .; j_gene: TRBJ1-2; abundance: .; CDR3aa: CASSQGPREMVYGYTF; CDR3nt: TGCGCCAGCAGCCAAGGCCCCAGGGAGATGGTCTATGGCTACACCTTC
v_gene: TRBV20-1; d_gene: TRBD2; j_gene: TRBJ2-3; abundance: many; CDR3aa: CSALTSGRVLDTQYF; CDR3nt: TGCAGTGCTTTGACTAGCGGGAGAGTTCTAGATACGCAGTATTTT
v_gene: TRBV9; d_gene: TRBD2; j_gene: TRBJ2-5; abundance: few; CDR3aa: CASSATSGGPGAETQYF; CDR3nt: TGTGCCAGCAGCGCGACTAGCGGGGGCCCCGGGGCGGAGACCCAGTACTTC
v_gene: TRBV7-7; d_gene: TRBD1; j_gene: TRBJ2-5; abundance: .; CDR3aa: CASSLGTGGAGETQYF; CDR3nt: TGTGCTAGCAGCCTGGGGACAGGGGGCGCGGGGGAGACCCAGTACTTC
v_gene: TRBV7-2; d_gene: .; j_gene: TRBJ2-1; abundance: few; CDR3aa: CASSAFQGVEDEQFF; CDR3nt: TGTGCCAGCAGCGCCTTCCAGGGAGTGGAGGATGAGCAGTTCTTC
v_gene: TRBV3-1; d_gene: TRBD1; j_gene: TRBJ1-2; abundance: few; CDR3aa: CASRQQGDYGYTF; CDR3nt: TGTGCCAGCAGACAGCAGGGGGACTATGGCTACACCTTC
v_gene: TRBV5-1; d_gene: TRBD1; j_gene: TRBJ2-3; abundance: many; CDR3aa: CASSLLTGDPWDTQYF; CDR3nt: TGCGCCAGCAGCCTGCTGACAGGGGACCCATGGGATACGCAGTATTTT
v_gene: TRBV30; d_gene: .; j_gene: TRBJ1-1; abundance: few; CDR3aa: CAWSVKSGRGKRGNTEAFF; CDR3nt: TGTGCCTGGAGTGTAAAATCCGGGCGAGGGAAGAGGGGGAACACTGAAGCTTTCTTT
v_gene: TRBV10-3; d_gene: TRBD1; j_gene: TRBJ2-1; abundance: few; CDR3aa: CASGTGVHEQFF; CDR3nt: TGTGCCTCCGGGACAGGGGTACACGAGCAGTTCTTC
v_gene: TRBV3-1; d_gene: .; j_gene: TRBJ2-2; abundance: many; CDR3aa: CASSQDLGDSLTGELFF; CDR3nt: TGTGCCAGCAGCCAAGATTTGGGCGACTCACTAACCGGGGAGCTGTTTTTT
v_gene: TRBV7-8; d_gene: .; j_gene: TRBJ1-6; abundance: many; CDR3aa: CASSLAVSNSPLHF; CDR3nt: TGTGCCAGCAGCTTAGCTGTCAGTAATTCACCCCTCCACTTT
v_gene: TRBV30; d_gene: TRBD1; j_gene: TRBJ1-4; abundance: many; CDR3aa: CAWSTTGGLFF; CDR3nt: TGTGCCTGGAGTACGACAGGGGGACTGTTTTTT
v_gene: TRBV13; d_gene: TRBD1; j_gene: TRBJ1-1; abundance: medium-sized; CDR3aa: CASSPGQTGIEAFF; CDR3nt: TGTGCCAGCAGCCCGGGACAGACGGGGATTGAAGCTTTCTTT
v_gene: TRBV6-1; d_gene: .; j_gene: TRBJ2-3; abundance: many; CDR3aa: CASSEADTQYF; CDR3nt: TGTGCCAGCAGTGAGGCAGATACGCAGTATTTT
v_gene: TRBV6-1; d_gene: TRBD1; j_gene: TRBJ1-3; abundance: .; CDR3aa: CASSDLRGRLRGNTIYF; CDR3nt: TGTGCCAGCAGTGATCTCAGGGGGCGGCTGAGAGGAAACACCATATATTTT
v_gene: TRBV6-1; d_gene: .; j_gene: TRBJ1-5; abundance: few; CDR3aa: CASSEALQGSNQPQHF; CDR3nt: TGTGCCAGCAGTGAAGCGCTTCAGGGTAGCAATCAGCCCCAGCATTTT
v_gene: TRBV29-1; d_gene: .; j_gene: TRBJ1-1; abundance: many; CDR3aa: CSVGPSGNTEAFF; CDR3nt: TGCAGCGTTGGTCCCTCAGGGAACACTGAAGCTTTCTTT
v_gene: TRBV11-2; d_gene: .; j_gene: TRBJ1-1; abundance: many; CDR3aa: CASSPTPSNTEAFF; CDR3nt: TGTGCCAGCAGTCCCACCCCAAGTAACACTGAAGCTTTCTTT
v_gene: TRBV18; d_gene: .; j_gene: TRBJ1-1; abundance: .; CDR3aa: CASSPDVSLPEAFF; CDR3nt: TGTGCCAGCTCACCAGACGTCAGCCTACCTGAAGCTTTCTTT
v_gene: TRBV20-1; d_gene: .; j_gene: TRBJ1-5; abundance: few; CDR3aa: CSARVGRDQPQHF; CDR3nt: TGCAGTGCTAGAGTAGGGAGGGATCAGCCCCAGCATTTT
v_gene: TRBV11-1; d_gene: .; j_gene: TRBJ2-1; abundance: many; CDR3aa: CASSLEDRYNEQFF; CDR3nt: TGTGCCAGCAGCTTAGAGGATAGATACAATGAGCAGTTCTTC
v_gene: TRBV5-1; d_gene: .; j_gene: TRBJ2-2; abundance: many; CDR3aa: CASSVRAGGELFF; CDR3nt: TGCGCCAGCAGCGTTAGGGCCGGCGGGGAGCTGTTTTTT
v_gene: TRBV12-3/TRBV12-4; d_gene: .; j_gene: TRBJ2-7; abundance: few; CDR3aa: CASSLEAGSIYEQYF; CDR3nt: TGTGCCAGCAGTTTAGAGGCAGGGTCAATCTACGAGCAGTACTTC
v_gene: TRBV10-3; d_gene: TRBD1; j_gene: TRBJ2-3; abundance: .; CDR3aa: CAISAGQGPPDTQYF; CDR3nt: TGTGCCATCAGCGCTGGACAGGGTCCTCCTGATACGCAGTATTTT
v_gene: TRBV29-1; d_gene: .; j_gene: TRBJ1-1; abundance: few; CDR3aa: CSVARGSSTEAFF; CDR3nt: TGCAGCGTTGCCCGGGGCTCGAGCACTGAAGCTTTCTTT
v_gene: TRBV5-6; d_gene: TRBD1; j_gene: TRBJ1-5; abundance: .; CDR3aa: CASSWGQGAGSNQPQHF; CDR3nt: TGTGCCAGCAGCTGGGGACAGGGGGCCGGTAGCAATCAGCCCCAGCATTTT
v_gene: TRBV5-6; d_gene: TRBD1; j_gene: TRBJ1-1; abundance: .; CDR3aa: CASSRTGNGVFAFF; CDR3nt: TGTGCCAGCAGCCGGACAGGGAATGGGGTTTTTGCTTTCTTT
v_gene: TRBV11-2; d_gene: TRBD1; j_gene: TRBJ1-1; abundance: many; CDR3aa: CASRWTGDMNTEAFF; CDR3nt: TGTGCCAGCAGGTGGACAGGGGACATGAACACTGAAGCTTTCTTT
v_gene: TRBV18; d_gene: .; j_gene: TRBJ2-5; abundance: many; CDR3aa: CASSQGVRETQYF; CDR3nt: TGTGCCAGCTCACAAGGGGTCCGGGAGACCCAGTACTTC
v_gene: TRBV7-6; d_gene: .; j_gene: TRBJ1-5; abundance: many; CDR3aa: CASSLVQTTQPQHF; CDR3nt: TGTGCCAGCAGCTTAGTACAAACAACTCAGCCCCAGCATTTT
v_gene: TRBV7-9; d_gene: .; j_gene: TRBJ2-3; abundance: .; CDR3aa: CASSLHYASVFTDTQYF; CDR3nt: TGTGCCAGCAGCTTACATTATGCTAGCGTTTTTACAGATACGCAGTATTTT
v_gene: TRBV5-1; d_gene: .; j_gene: TRBJ1-5; abundance: many; CDR3aa: CASSLVPGAPWHF; CDR3nt: TGCGCCAGCAGCTTGGTTCCGGGGGCCCCCTGGCATTTT
v_gene: TRBV20-1; d_gene: .; j_gene: TRBJ1-2; abundance: .; CDR3aa: CSARDFGILPTNYGYTF; CDR3nt: TGCAGTGCTAGAGATTTTGGGATCTTACCTACTAACTATGGCTACACCTTC
v_gene: TRBV6-6; d_gene: TRBD1; j_gene: TRBJ1-3; abundance: few; CDR3aa: CASSLGQGAGYTIYF; CDR3nt: TGTGCCAGCAGCTTGGGACAGGGGGCTGGGTACACCATATATTTT
v_gene: TRBV9; d_gene: .; j_gene: TRBJ1-2; abundance: few; CDR3aa: CASSPEEFYGYTF; CDR3nt: TGTGCCAGCAGCCCAGAGGAATTTTATGGCTACACCTTC
v_gene: TRBV18; d_gene: .; j_gene: TRBJ1-5; abundance: few; CDR3aa: CASSPDREEPQHF; CDR3nt: TGTGCCAGCTCACCTGACCGGGAGGAGCCCCAGCATTTT
v_gene: TRBV20-1; d_gene: TRBD2; j_gene: TRBJ2-5; abundance: few; CDR3aa: CSARDSGTSKESPQETQYF; CDR3nt: TGCAGTGCTAGAGATAGTGGGACTAGCAAGGAGAGTCCCCAAGAGACCCAGTACTTC
v_gene: TRBV6-1; d_gene: .; j_gene: TRBJ1-1; abundance: .; CDR3aa: CASRFMNTEAFF; CDR3nt: TGTGCCAGCAGGTTTATGAACACTGAAGCTTTCTTT
v_gene: TRBV12-3/TRBV12-4; d_gene: TRBD1; j_gene: TRBJ1-4; abundance: .; CDR3aa: CASSLDRGYEKLFF; CDR3nt: TGTGCCAGCAGTTTGGACAGGGGGTATGAAAAACTGTTTTTT